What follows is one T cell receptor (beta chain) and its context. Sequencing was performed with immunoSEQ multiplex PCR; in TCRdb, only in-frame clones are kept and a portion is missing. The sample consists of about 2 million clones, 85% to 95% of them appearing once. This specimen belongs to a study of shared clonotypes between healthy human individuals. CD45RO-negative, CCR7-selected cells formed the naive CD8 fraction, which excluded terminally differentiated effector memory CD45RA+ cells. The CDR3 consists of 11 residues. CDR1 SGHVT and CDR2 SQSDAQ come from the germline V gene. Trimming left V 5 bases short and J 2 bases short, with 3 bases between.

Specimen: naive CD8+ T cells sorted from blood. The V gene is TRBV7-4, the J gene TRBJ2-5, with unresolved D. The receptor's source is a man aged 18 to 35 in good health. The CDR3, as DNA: TGTGCCAGCAGCGGGCAAGAGACCCAGTACTTC. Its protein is CASSGQETQYF.